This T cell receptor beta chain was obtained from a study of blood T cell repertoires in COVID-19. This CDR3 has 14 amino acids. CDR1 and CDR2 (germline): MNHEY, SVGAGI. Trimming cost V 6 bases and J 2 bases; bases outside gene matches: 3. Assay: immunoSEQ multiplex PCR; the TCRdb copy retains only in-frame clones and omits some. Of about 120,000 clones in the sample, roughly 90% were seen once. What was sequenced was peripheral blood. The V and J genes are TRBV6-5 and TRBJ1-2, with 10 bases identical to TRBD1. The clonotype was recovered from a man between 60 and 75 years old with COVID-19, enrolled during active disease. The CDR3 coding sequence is TGTGCCAGCAGGGACAGGGGGTTCAACTATGGCTACACCTTC. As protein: CASRDRGFNYGYTF.